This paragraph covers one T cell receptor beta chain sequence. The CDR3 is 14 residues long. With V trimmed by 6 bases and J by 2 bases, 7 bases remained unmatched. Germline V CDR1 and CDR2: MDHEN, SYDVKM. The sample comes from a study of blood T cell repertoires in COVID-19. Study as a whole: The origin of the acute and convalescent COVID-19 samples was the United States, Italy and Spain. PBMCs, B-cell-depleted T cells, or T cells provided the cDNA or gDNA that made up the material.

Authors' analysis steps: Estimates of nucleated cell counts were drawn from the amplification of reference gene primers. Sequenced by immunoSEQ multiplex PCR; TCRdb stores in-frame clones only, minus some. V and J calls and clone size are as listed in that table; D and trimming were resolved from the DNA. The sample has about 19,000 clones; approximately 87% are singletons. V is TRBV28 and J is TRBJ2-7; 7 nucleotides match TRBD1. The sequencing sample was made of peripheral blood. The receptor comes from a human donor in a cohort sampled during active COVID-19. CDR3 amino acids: CASRRQGDPYEQYF. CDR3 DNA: TGTGCCAGCAGACGACAGGGTGATCCCTACGAGCAGTACTTC.